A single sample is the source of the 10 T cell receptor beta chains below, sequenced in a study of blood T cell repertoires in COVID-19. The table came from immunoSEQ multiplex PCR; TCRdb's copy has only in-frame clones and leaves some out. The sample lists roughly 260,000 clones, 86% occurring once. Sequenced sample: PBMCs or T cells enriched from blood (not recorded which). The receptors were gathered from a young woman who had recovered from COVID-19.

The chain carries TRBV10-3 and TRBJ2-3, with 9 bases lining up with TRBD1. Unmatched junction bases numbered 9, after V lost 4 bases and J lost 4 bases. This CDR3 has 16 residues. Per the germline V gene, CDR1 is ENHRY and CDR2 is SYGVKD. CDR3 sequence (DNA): TGTGCCATCAGTGTAGCTGGGACAGGGAATTCAGATACGCAGTATTTT. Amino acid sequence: CAISVAGTGNSDTQYF.

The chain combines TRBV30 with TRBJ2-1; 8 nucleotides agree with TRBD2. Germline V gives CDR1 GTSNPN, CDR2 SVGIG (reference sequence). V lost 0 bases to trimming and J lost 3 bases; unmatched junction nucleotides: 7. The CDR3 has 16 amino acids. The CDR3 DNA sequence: TGTGCCTGGAGTGTATCCCGGGGGGGCCTCTACAATGAGCAGTTCTTC. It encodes CAWSVSRGGLYNEQFF. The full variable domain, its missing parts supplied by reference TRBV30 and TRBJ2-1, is SQTIHQWPATLVQPVGSPLSLECTVEGTSNPNLYWYRQAAGRGLQLLFYSVGIGQISSEVPQNLSASRPQDRQFILSSKKLLLSDSGFYLCAWSVSRGGLYNEQFFGPGTRLTVL.

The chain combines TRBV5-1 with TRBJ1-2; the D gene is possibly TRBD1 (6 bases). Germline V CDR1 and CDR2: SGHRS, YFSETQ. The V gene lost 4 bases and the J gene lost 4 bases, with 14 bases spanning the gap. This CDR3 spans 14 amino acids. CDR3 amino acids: CASSQGTGSYGYTF. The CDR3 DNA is TGCGCCAGCAGCCAGGGAACAGGGAGCTATGGCTACACCTTC.

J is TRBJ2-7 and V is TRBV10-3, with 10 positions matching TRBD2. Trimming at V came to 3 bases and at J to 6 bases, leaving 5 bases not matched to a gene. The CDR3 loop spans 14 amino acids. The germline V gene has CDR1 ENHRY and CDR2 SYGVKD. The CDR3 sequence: CAISEGLAGVEQYF. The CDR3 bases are TGTGCCATCAGTGAAGGTCTAGCGGGAGTCGAGCAGTACTTC.

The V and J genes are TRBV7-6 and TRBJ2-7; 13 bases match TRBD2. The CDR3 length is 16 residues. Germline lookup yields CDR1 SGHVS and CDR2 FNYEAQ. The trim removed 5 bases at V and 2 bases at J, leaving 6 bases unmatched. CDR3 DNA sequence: TGTGCCAGCAGCCTACGACTAGCGGGAGGCCCCTACGAGCAGTACTTC. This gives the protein CASSLRLAGGPYEQYF. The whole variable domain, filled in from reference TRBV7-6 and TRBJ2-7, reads GAGVSQSPRYKVTKRGQDVALRCDPISGHVSLYWYRQALGQGPEFLTYFNYEAQQDKSGLPNDRFSAERPEGSISTLTIQRTEQRDSAMYRCASSLRLAGGPYEQYFGPGTRLTVT.

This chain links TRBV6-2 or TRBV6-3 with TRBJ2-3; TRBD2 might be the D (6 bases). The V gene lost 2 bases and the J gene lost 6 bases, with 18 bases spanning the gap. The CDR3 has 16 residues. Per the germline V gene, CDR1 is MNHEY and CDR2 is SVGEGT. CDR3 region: CASSYPGRDPLDTQYF. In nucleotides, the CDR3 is TGTGCCAGCAGTTACCCAGGGCGGGACCCGTTGGATACGCAGTATTTT.

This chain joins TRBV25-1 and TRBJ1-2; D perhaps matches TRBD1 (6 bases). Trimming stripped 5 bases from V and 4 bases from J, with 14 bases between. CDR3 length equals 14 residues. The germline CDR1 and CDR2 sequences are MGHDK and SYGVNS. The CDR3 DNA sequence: TGTGCCAGCAGTCCTGTAGACAGGTTCTATGGCTACACCTTC. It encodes CASSPVDRFYGYTF.

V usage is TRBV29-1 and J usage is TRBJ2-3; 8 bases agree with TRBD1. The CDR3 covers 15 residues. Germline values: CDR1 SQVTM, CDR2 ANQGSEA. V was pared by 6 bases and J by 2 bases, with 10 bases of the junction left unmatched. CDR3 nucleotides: TGCAGCGTGCTAACCAGACAGGGGTTCACAGATACGCAGTATTTT. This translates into CSVLTRQGFTDTQYF.

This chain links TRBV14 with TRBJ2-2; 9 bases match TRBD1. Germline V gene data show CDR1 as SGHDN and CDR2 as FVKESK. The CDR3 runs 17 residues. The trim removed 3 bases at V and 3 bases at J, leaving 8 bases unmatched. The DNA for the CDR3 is TGTGCCAGCAGCCACCCCGGGACAGGGTCCCACACCGGGGAGCTGTTTTTT. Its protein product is CASSHPGTGSHTGELFF.

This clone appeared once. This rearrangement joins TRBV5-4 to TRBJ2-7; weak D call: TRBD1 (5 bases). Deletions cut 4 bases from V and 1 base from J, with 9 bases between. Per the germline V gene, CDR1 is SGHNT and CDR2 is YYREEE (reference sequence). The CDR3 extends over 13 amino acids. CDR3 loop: CASSVDTSYEQYF. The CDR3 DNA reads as TGTGCCAGCAGCGTGGACACGTCCTACGAGCAGTACTTC.